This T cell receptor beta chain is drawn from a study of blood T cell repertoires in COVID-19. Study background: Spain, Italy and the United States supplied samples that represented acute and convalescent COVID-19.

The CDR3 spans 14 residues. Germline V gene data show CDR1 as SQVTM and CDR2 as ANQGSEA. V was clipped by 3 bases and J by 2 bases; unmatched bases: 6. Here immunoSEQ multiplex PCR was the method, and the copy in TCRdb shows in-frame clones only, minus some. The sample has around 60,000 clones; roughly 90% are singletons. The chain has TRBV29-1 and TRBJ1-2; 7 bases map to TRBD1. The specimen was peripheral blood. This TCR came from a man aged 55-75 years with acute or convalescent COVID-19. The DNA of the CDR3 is TGCAGCGTTGAGAAGGGGGCCGAGAACTATGGCTACACCTTC. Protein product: CSVEKGAENYGYTF.